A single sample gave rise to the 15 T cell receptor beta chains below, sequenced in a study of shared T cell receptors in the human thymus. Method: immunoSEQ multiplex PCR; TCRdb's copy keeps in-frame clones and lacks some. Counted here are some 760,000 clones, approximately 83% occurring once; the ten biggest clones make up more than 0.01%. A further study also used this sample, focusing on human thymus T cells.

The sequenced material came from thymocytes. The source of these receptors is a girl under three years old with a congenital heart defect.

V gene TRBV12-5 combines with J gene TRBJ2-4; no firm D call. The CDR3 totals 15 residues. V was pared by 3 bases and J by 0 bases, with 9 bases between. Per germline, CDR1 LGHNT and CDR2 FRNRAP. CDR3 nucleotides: TGTGCTAGTGGTTTCAGGTGGCCAGCCAAAAACATTCAGTACTTC. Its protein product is CASGFRWPAKNIQYF.

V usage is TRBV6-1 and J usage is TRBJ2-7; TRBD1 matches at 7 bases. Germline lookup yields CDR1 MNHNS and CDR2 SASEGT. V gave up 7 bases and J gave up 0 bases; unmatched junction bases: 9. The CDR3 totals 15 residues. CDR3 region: CASIGAGGISYEQYF. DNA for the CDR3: TGTGCCAGCATTGGGGCAGGGGGAATCTCCTACGAGCAGTACTTC.

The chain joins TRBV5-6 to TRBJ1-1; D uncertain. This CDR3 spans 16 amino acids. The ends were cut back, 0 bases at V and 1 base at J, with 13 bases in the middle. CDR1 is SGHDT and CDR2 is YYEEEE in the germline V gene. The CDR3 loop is CASSLAIVSWNTEAFF. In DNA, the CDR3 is TGTGCCAGCAGCTTGGCCATAGTTAGTTGGAACACTGAAGCTTTCTTT.

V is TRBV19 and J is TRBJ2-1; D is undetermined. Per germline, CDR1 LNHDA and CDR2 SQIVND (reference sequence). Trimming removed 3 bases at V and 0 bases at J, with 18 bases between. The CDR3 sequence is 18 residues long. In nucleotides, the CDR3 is TGTGCCAGTAGTATTATAGGCTACCTACAGAGCTCCTACAATGAGCAGTTCTTC. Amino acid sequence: CASSIIGYLQSSYNEQFF.

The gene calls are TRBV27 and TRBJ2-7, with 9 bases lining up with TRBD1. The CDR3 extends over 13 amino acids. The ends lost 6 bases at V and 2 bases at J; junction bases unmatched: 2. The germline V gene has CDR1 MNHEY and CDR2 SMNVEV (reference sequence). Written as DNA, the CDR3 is TGTGCCAGCAGGACAGGGGGGACCTACGAGCAGTACTTC. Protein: CASRTGGTYEQYF.

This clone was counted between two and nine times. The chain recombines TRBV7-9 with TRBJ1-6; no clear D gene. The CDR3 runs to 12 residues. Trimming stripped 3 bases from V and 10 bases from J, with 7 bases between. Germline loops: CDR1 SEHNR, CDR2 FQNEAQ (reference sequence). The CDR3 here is CASSFVQSPLHF. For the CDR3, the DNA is TGTGCCAGCAGCTTTGTACAGTCACCCCTCCACTTT.

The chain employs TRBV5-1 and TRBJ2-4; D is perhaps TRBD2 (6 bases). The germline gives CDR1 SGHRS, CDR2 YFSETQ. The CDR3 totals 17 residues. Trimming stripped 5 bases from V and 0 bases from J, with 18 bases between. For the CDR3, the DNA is TGCGCCAGCAGTTTTGGTTCGGGGACTCTAGCCAAAAACATTCAGTACTTC. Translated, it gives CASSFGSGTLAKNIQYF. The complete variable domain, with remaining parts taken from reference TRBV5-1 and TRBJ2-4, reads KAGVTQTPRYLIKTRGQQVTLSCSPISGHRSVSWYQQTPGQGLQFLFEYFSETQRNKGNFPGRFSGRQFSNSRSEMNVSTLELGDSALYLCASSFGSGTLAKNIQYFGAGTRLSVL.

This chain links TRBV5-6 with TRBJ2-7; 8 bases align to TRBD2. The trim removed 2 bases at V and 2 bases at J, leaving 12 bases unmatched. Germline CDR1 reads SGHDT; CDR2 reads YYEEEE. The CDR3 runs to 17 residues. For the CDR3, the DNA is TGTGCCAGCAGCTTTTTCTTACGGGGGGGAGCTACCTACGAGCAGTACTTC. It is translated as CASSFFLRGGATYEQYF.

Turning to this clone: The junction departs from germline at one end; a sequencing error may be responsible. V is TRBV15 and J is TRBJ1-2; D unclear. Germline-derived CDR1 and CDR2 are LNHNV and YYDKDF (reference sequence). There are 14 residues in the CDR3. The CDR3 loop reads CVTSASLANYGYTF. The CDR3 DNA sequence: TGTGTCACCAGCGCCAGCCTAGCTAACTATGGCTACACCTTC.

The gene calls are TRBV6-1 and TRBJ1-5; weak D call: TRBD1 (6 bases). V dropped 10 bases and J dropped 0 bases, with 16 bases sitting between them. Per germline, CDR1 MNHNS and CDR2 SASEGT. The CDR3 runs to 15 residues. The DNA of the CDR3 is TGTGCCACCCTCCCAGGGGCCGATAGCAATCAGCCCCAGCATTTT. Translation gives CATLPGADSNQPQHF.

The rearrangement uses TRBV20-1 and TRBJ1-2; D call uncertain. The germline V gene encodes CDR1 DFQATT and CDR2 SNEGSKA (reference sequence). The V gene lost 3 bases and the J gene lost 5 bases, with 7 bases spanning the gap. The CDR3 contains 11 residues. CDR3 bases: TGCAGTGCTAGTCAGTTTTATGGCTACACCTTC. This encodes CSASQFYGYTF.

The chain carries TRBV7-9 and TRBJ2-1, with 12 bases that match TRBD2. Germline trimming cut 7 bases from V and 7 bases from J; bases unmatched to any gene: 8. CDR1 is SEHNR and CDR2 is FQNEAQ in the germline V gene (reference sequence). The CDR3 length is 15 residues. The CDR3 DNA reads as TGTGCCAGCAACCCTAGCGGGGGGGCCGGGAATGAGCAGTTCTTC. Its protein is CASNPSGGAGNEQFF.

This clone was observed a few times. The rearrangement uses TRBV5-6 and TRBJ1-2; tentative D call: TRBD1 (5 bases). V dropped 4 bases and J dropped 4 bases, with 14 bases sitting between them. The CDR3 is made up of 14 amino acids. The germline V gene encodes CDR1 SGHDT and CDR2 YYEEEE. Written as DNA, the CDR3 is TGTGCCAGCAGCCCCCAGGGAGGGGCCTATGGCTACACCTTC. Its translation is CASSPQGGAYGYTF. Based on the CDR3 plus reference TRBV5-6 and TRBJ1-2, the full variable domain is DAGVTQSPTHLIKTRGQQVTLRCSPKSGHDTVSWYQQALGQGPQFIFQYYEEEERQRGNFPDRFSGHQFPNYSSELNVNALLLGDSALYLCASSPQGGAYGYTFGSGTRLTVV.

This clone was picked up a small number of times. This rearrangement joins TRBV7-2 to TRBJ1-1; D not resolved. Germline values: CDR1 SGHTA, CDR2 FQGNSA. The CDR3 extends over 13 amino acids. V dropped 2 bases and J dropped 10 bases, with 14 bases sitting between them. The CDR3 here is CASSLPPGKGAFF. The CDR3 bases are TGTGCCAGCAGCTTACCCCCAGGAAAAGGAGCTTTCTTT.

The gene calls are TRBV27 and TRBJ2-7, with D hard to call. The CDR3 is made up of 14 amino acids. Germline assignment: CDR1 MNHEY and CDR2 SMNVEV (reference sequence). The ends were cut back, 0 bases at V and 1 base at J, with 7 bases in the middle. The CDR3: CASSLSRRSYEQYF. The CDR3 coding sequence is TGTGCCAGCAGTTTATCTAGGAGATCCTACGAGCAGTACTTC.